Shown below are 18 T cell receptor beta chains from a single sample sequenced in a study of blood T cell repertoires in COVID-19 (dated by TCRdb to about 2020). Library preparation employed the immunoSEQ multiplex PCR assay. The immuneACCESS repertoire file appears here via TCRdb, limited to in-frame rearrangements. These files lack a portion of the clones; in checked studies, under half of the deficit traces to unresolved V genes, and the cause of the others is not known. The sample has approximately 45,000 clones on record, 90% of them singletons. The top ten hold 5.1% of the sample. The sequencing input was peripheral blood. Source of these receptors: a man between 70 and 80 years old with acute or convalescent COVID-19.

The chain couples TRBV6-6 to TRBJ1-5; D possibly corresponds to TRBD1 (5 bases). CDR3 length: 14 amino acids. CDR1 is MNHNY and CDR2 is SVGAGI in the germline V gene (reference sequence). V was shortened by 7 bases and J by 2 bases, with 12 bases between the two germline ends. The CDR3 protein is CASTLGGGNQPQHF. The CDR3 bases are TGTGCCAGCACCCTGGGGGGGGGCAATCAGCCCCAGCATTTT.

The rearrangement uses TRBV7-9 and TRBJ1-1, with D tentatively TRBD1 (5 bases). Germline V gene sequence: CDR1 SEHNR, CDR2 FQNEAQ (reference sequence). The V end was cut by 3 bases, the J end by 8 bases, with 7 bases between. CDR3 length: 11 amino acids. The CDR3 nucleotides are TGTGCCAGCAGCTTTACAGGAGAAGCTTTCTTT. Translation gives CASSFTGEAFF.

The V call is TRBV11-2, the J call TRBJ1-4, with D possibly TRBD1 on 5 matching bases. The CDR3 extends over 14 amino acids. Germline V gene lookup returns CDR1 SGHAT and CDR2 FQNNGV. V dropped 2 bases and J dropped 6 bases, with 10 bases sitting between them. The CDR3 here is CASSLYQGDEKLFF. CDR3 sequence (DNA): TGTGCCAGCAGCTTATACCAGGGTGATGAAAAACTGTTTTTT.

The chain combines TRBV4-2 with TRBJ1-4, with 7 bases aligning to TRBD1. CDR3 length: 18 residues. Germline V gene lookup returns CDR1 LGHNA and CDR2 YNFKEQ. Trimming removed 1 base from V and 0 bases from J; junction bases left unmatched: 8. CDR3 residues: CASSQVGQPQSTNEKLFF. The CDR3 nucleotides are TGTGCCAGCAGCCAAGTGGGACAGCCACAGTCAACTAATGAAAAACTGTTTTTT.

The J gene is TRBJ2-2, the V gene TRBV7-6, with 16 nucleotides matching TRBD2. The trim removed 5 bases at V and 4 bases at J, leaving 7 bases unmatched. Germline values: CDR1 SGHVS, CDR2 FNYEAQ. The CDR3 contains 18 residues. The chain's CDR3 is CASSMTGTSGGATGELFF. The CDR3 DNA reads TGTGCCAGCAGCATGACCGGGACTAGCGGGGGGGCCACCGGGGAGCTGTTTTTT.

The genes are TRBV9 and TRBJ2-1; D may be TRBD2 (5 bases). This CDR3 comprises 13 residues. Germline V gene sequence: CDR1 SGDLS, CDR2 YYNGEE. The germline V and J ends were trimmed by 5 bases and 5 bases, with 11 bases remaining between them. DNA for the CDR3: TGTGCCAGCAGAGGGTTAGCGCACAATGAGCAGTTCTTC. Its translation is CASRGLAHNEQFF. Looking up the rest from reference TRBV9 and TRBJ2-1 gives the full variable domain: DSGVTQTPKHLITATGQRVTLRCSPRSGDLSVYWYQQSLDQGLQFLIQYYNGEERAKGNILERFSAQQFPDLHSELNLSSLELGDSALYFCASRGLAHNEQFFGPGTRLTVL.

The chain recombines TRBV19 with TRBJ2-4, with D maybe TRBD2 (7 bases). Trimming cost V 1 base and J 8 bases, with 9 bases left between them. The CDR3 contains 13 residues. Germline loops: CDR1 LNHDA, CDR2 SQIVND (reference sequence). CDR3 bases: TGTGCCAGTAGTATAGTAGGGGGGGACATTCAGTACTTC. It codes for CASSIVGGDIQYF. Complete variable domain (other parts from reference TRBV19 and TRBJ2-4): DGGITQSPKYLFRKEGQNVTLSCEQNLNHDAMYWYRQDPGQGLRLIYYSQIVNDFQKGDIAEGYSVSREKKESFPLTVTSAQKNPTAFYLCASSIVGGDIQYFGAGTRLSVL.

The chain is built from TRBV29-1 and TRBJ1-4; TRBD1 is a possible D gene (6 bases). CDR1 is SQVTM, CDR2 ANQGSEA, per germline. The V and J ends lost 4 bases and 3 bases respectively, with 21 bases between them. The CDR3 covers 17 residues. DNA of the CDR3: TGCAGCGTTGCCGCCAGGGGAGTATTTGGTGCTAATGAAAAACTGTTTTTT. This gives the protein CSVAARGVFGANEKLFF.

V is TRBV9 and J is TRBJ1-2; D is ambiguous. The ends were cut back, 0 bases at V and 4 bases at J, with 16 bases in the middle. The CDR3 length is 16 residues. Germline V lookup: CDR1 SGDLS, CDR2 YYNGEE. The DNA of the CDR3 is TGTGCCAGCAGCGTAGGGGTCCCGCGGGGTGTCTATGGCTACACCTTC. Its translation: CASSVGVPRGVYGYTF.

This clone was seen more than once but under ten times. The chain couples TRBV7-9 to TRBJ2-7; 9 nucleotides match TRBD2. The CDR3 has 16 residues. The germline V gene encodes CDR1 SEHNR and CDR2 FQNEAQ (reference sequence). V lost 5 bases to trimming and J lost 4 bases; unmatched junction nucleotides: 12. The CDR3 reads CASSPRLAGASYEQYF. The CDR3 DNA reads TGTGCCAGCAGCCCCCGTTTAGCGGGGGCTTCTTACGAGCAGTACTTC.

J is TRBJ2-3 and V is TRBV5-4, with TRBD2 matching 9 bases. CDR1 and CDR2 (germline): SGHNT, YYREEE (reference sequence). Trimming removed 4 bases from V and 2 bases from J; junction bases left unmatched: 8. The CDR3 sequence is 16 residues long. This chain's CDR3 is CASSRGAGGNTDTQYF. The CDR3 nucleotides read TGTGCCAGCAGCCGCGGAGCGGGGGGCAACACAGATACGCAGTATTTT.

The chain uses TRBV6-2 or TRBV6-3 and TRBJ2-7, with D tentatively TRBD1 (6 bases). Germline V gives CDR1 MNHEY, CDR2 SVGEGT. The CDR3 is 16 amino acids. Trimming stripped 4 bases from V and 3 bases from J, with 19 bases between. The CDR3 sequence is CASSLNGGPRHYEQYF. CDR3 sequence (DNA): TGTGCCAGCAGTTTAAATGGGGGCCCCCGCCACTACGAGCAGTACTTC.

Here the CDR3 DNA reads TGTGCCAGCAGCTTGGGGACAGGGGTCACTGAAGCTTTCTTT. Its translation is CASSLGTGVTEAFF. The chain recombines TRBV7-3 with TRBJ1-1; 10 bases map to TRBD1. Germline CDR1 is SGHTA and CDR2 is FQGTGA. The V gene end was trimmed by 3 bases and the J gene end by 4 bases; junction bases not matched to a gene: 2. CDR3 length: 14 residues.

This clone was recorded once. The chain employs TRBV29-1 and TRBJ2-7; 8 nucleotides match TRBD2. The length of the CDR3 is 13 residues. Germline-derived CDR1 and CDR2 are SQVTM and ANQGSEA. V shed 3 bases, J shed 6 bases, and the junction held 7 bases outside the gene matches. CDR3 in DNA: TGCAGCGTTGATAGCGGGGCTGCGGGCGAGCAGTACTTC. As protein: CSVDSGAAGEQYF.

The chain recombines TRBV6-5 with TRBJ1-2; 8 bases are a match to TRBD1. The CDR3 runs 15 residues. V lost 3 bases to trimming and J lost 10 bases; unmatched junction nucleotides: 13. The germline V gene encodes CDR1 MNHEY and CDR2 SVGAGI. The CDR3 bases are TGTGCCAGCAGTTATTCGCGAGTGACAGGGGAAGACTACACCTTC. Its protein is CASSYSRVTGEDYTF.

The rearrangement links TRBV28 to TRBJ1-5; D is perhaps TRBD1 (5 bases). The CDR3 runs to 12 residues. Trimming cost V 3 bases and J 10 bases, with 10 bases left between them. The germline CDR1 and CDR2 sequences are MDHEN and SYDVKM. CDR3 amino acids: CASSLVRGPQHF. CDR3 DNA: TGTGCCAGCAGTTTGGTTAGGGGTCCCCAGCATTTT.

The rearrangement links TRBV3-1 (or the pseudogene TRBV3-2) to TRBJ1-5; no firm D call. This CDR3 spans 14 amino acids. The germline V gene encodes CDR1 LGHDT and CDR2 YNNKEL (reference sequence). Trimming shortened V by 0 bases and J by 6 bases, and 9 bases separated the two germline ends. The CDR3 protein is CASSQDPSGQPQHF. Written as DNA, the CDR3 is TGTGCCAGCAGCCAAGATCCATCAGGTCAGCCCCAGCATTTT.

V gene TRBV30 combines with J gene TRBJ1-5; D not certain. Germline V gives CDR1 GTSNPN, CDR2 SVGIG (reference sequence). Trimming shortened V by 0 bases and J by 4 bases, and 7 bases separated the two germline ends. The CDR3 is made up of 13 amino acids. In nucleotides, the CDR3 is TGTGCCTGGAGTGTTGGCAGTAATCAGCCCCAGCATTTT. Amino acid sequence: CAWSVGSNQPQHF.